These 25 T cell receptor beta chains were sequenced from one sample in a study of blood T cells in healthy people across ages. Sample-barcoded 5' priming and a J-beta primer mix drove a second PCR of about 6 to 12 cycles. TCRdb reprocessed the 5' RACE reads with MiXCR, giving one entry per CDR3 protein. The sample yields 1.2 million to 1.5 million distinct CDR3 sequences, approximately 60% seen once. Sequenced material: blood. These receptors came from a man aged 18-30 years in good health.

The V call is TRBV12-3 or TRBV12-4, the J call TRBJ2-7; 10 positions agree with TRBD2. With 4 bases clipped from V and 5 bases from J, the junction kept 5 bases outside the gene matches. This CDR3 is 14 amino acids long. CDR3 residues: CASSWTSGSHEQYF. In DNA, the CDR3 is TGTGCCAGCAGTTGGACTAGCGGTTCTCACGAGCAGTACTTC.

V gene TRBV4-2 combines with J gene TRBJ2-7, with 8 bases lining up with TRBD1. Germline lookup yields CDR1 LGHNA and CDR2 YNFKEQ. The CDR3 extends over 15 amino acids. Trimming removed 1 base from V and 5 bases from J; junction bases left unmatched: 7. The CDR3 bases are TGTGCCAGCAGCCAAGTCAGGGACAGGAATGACGAGCAGTACTTC. It encodes CASSQVRDRNDEQYF.

This clonotype was picked up a small number of times. The V and J genes are TRBV27 and TRBJ2-5, with TRBD2 matching over 10 bases. Germline V gives CDR1 MNHEY, CDR2 SMNVEV (reference sequence). The CDR3 contains 15 residues. With 5 bases clipped from V and 2 bases from J, the junction kept 5 bases outside the gene matches. CDR3 sequence reads: CASSKLAGLQETQYF. The DNA of the CDR3 is TGTGCCAGCAGTAAACTAGCGGGACTACAAGAGACCCAGTACTTC.

The CDR3: CASGGLNYEQYF. In DNA, the CDR3 is TGTGCGAGCGGAGGACTGAACTACGAGCAGTACTTC. This rearrangement joins TRBV12-3 or TRBV12-4 to TRBJ2-4; weak D call: TRBD2 (5 bases). The J call may be mistaken, given a closer DNA end match to TRBJ2-7. This CDR3 comprises 12 residues.

This clonotype appeared a few times. This chain links TRBV12-3 or TRBV12-4 with TRBJ1-1, with D possibly TRBD1 on 6 matching bases. The germline V and J ends were trimmed by 6 bases and 4 bases, with 18 bases remaining between them. This CDR3 is built from 15 residues. CDR3 loop: CASSARTAPGTEAFF. The CDR3 bases are TGTGCCAGCAGCGCGCGGACAGCCCCGGGCACTGAAGCTTTCTTT.

The chain couples TRBV5-1 to TRBJ2-3; a weak D match, TRBD1 (5 bases). The CDR3 contains 13 residues. The V and J ends lost 6 bases and 2 bases respectively, with 10 bases between them. The germline V gene has CDR1 SGHRS and CDR2 YFSETQ. The CDR3, as DNA: TGCGCCAGCAAGCAGGGAACCACAGATACGCAGTATTTT. Amino acids: CASKQGTTDTQYF.

Many counts were recorded for this clonotype. The chain combines TRBV12-3 or TRBV12-4 with TRBJ2-6; 9 bases map to TRBD2. The junction had 3 bases not matched to a gene; V was cut back by 1 base and J by 2 bases. The CDR3 length is 17 residues. CDR3 coding DNA: TGTGCCAGCAGTTTAGAGGCGGGGGGGGCTGGGGCCAACGTCCTGACTTTC. This gives the protein CASSLEAGGAGANVLTF.

The chain joins TRBV4-1 to TRBJ1-1; D unclear. Trimming shortened V by 0 bases and J by 4 bases, and 6 bases separated the two germline ends. CDR1 and CDR2 (germline): MGHRA, YSYEKL. The CDR3 runs to 13 residues. CDR3 bases: TGCGCCAGCAGCCAAGAACGGAGCACTGAAGCTTTCTTT. Amino acid sequence: CASSQERSTEAFF.

This clonotype showed up just once. The V and J genes are TRBV20-1 and TRBJ1-1, with TRBD1 matching 8 bases. The trim removed 6 bases at V and 0 bases at J, leaving 12 bases unmatched. Germline V gene data show CDR1 as DFQATT and CDR2 as SNEGSKA (reference sequence). This CDR3 contains 16 residues. The CDR3, as DNA: TGCAGTGCCAACGAGGGGACAGGTATCATGAACACTGAAGCTTTCTTT. It specifies CSANEGTGIMNTEAFF.

The chain carries TRBV20-1 and TRBJ2-7; a weak D match, TRBD1 (6 bases). Between the trimmed V and J ends, which lost 2 bases and 6 bases, there was a span of 23 bases. This CDR3 region has 16 residues. CDR1 DFQATT and CDR2 SNEGSKA come from the germline V gene (reference sequence). CDR3 loop: CSARRQEPPFAREQYF. CDR3 DNA: TGCAGTGCTAGACGACAGGAGCCGCCTTTTGCGCGCGAGCAGTACTTC.

The rearrangement links TRBV4-1 to TRBJ2-7; D gene unclear. CDR3 size: 15 residues. Germline loops: CDR1 MGHRA, CDR2 YSYEKL. Trimming removed 2 bases at V and 2 bases at J, with 13 bases between. The DNA of the CDR3 is TGCGCCAGCAGCCAAATAGGGAAAATGGCCTACGAGCAGTACTTC. This encodes CASSQIGKMAYEQYF.

This clonotype was counted between two and nine times. The V gene is TRBV4-2, the J gene TRBJ2-7; 9 bases are shared with TRBD1. This CDR3 is built from 17 residues. Germline assignment: CDR1 LGHNA and CDR2 YNFKEQ. Trimming at V came to 0 bases and at J to 2 bases, leaving 8 bases not matched to a gene. The CDR3 nucleotides read TGTGCCAGCAGCCAAGATTTGGCCGGGACAGGGCCCTACGAGCAGTACTTC. Residues: CASSQDLAGTGPYEQYF.

This clonotype occurred once. The V and J genes are TRBV2 and TRBJ2-1, with D possibly TRBD1 on 5 matching bases. V was shortened by 6 bases and J by 8 bases, with 14 bases between the two germline ends. Germline lookup yields CDR1 SNHLY and CDR2 FYNNEI. This CDR3 comprises 13 residues. The CDR3 here is CASRAVQGDEQFF. The CDR3, as DNA: TGTGCCAGCAGGGCTGTGCAAGGGGATGAGCAGTTCTTC.

This sequence joins TRBV27 and TRBJ2-7; weak D call: TRBD2 (5 bases). Trimming stripped 4 bases from V and 3 bases from J, with 13 bases between. Germline CDR1 MNHEY, CDR2 SMNVEV (reference sequence). There are 14 residues in the CDR3. The CDR3 protein is CASSYIRGNYEQYF. In DNA, the CDR3 is TGTGCCAGCAGTTACATAAGAGGGAACTACGAGCAGTACTTC.

The rearrangement joins TRBV29-1 to TRBJ2-5; tentatively, D is TRBD1 or TRBD2 (5 bases each). Trimming pared 5 bases from V and 13 bases from J, leaving 11 bases between. In germline, CDR1 is SQVTM, CDR2 ANQGSEA. The CDR3 consists of 9 residues. As DNA, the CDR3 is TGCAGCGTTCGCAGGGAGCTGTACTTC. It translates to CSVRRELYF. Full variable domain (remainder filled in from reference TRBV29-1 and TRBJ2-5): SAVISQKPSRDICQRGTSLTIQCQVDSQVTMMFWYRQQPGQSLTLIATANQGSEATYESGFVIDKFPISRPNLTFSTLTVSNMSPEDSSIYLCSVRRELYFGPGTRLLVL.

The gene calls are TRBV10-3 and TRBJ1-2; D gene uncertain. With 3 bases removed from V and 4 bases from J, the gap between germline ends came to 21 bases. The CDR3 runs to 17 residues. The germline V gene encodes CDR1 ENHRY and CDR2 SYGVKD. This CDR3 reads CAISDNWAGKTGYGYTF. The CDR3 DNA is TGTGCCATCAGTGATAATTGGGCTGGGAAGACCGGCTATGGCTACACCTTC.

This clonotype occurred once. The chain joins TRBV4-1 to TRBJ2-3, with 14 bases aligning to TRBD2. Looked up from germline, CDR1 is MGHRA and CDR2 is YSYEKL. With V trimmed by 5 bases and J by 4 bases, 8 bases remained unmatched. This CDR3 is 17 amino acids long. This chain's CDR3 is CASSLRTSGGFSDTQYF. The DNA for the CDR3 is TGCGCCAGCAGCTTACGGACTAGCGGGGGGTTTTCAGATACGCAGTATTTT.

The V gene is TRBV4-3, the J gene TRBJ2-5; 9 bases agree with TRBD1. This CDR3 spans 16 amino acids. Losses at the gene ends were 0 bases for V and 1 base for J; bases not matched to a gene: 3. The germline V gene has CDR1 LGHNA and CDR2 YSLEER. CDR3 coding DNA: TGCGCCAGCAGCCAAGATTCGACAGGGGGCCAAGAGACCCAGTACTTC. Amino acids: CASSQDSTGGQETQYF.

This chain uses TRBV20-1 with TRBJ2-4; 9 positions agree with TRBD1. Germline CDR1 DFQATT, CDR2 SNEGSKA (reference sequence). V shed 5 bases, J shed 6 bases, and the junction held 2 bases outside the gene matches. CDR3 length: 12 amino acids. The CDR3 region is CSADRGLNIQYF. As DNA, the CDR3 is TGCAGTGCTGACAGGGGGTTAAACATTCAGTACTTC.

The rearrangement joins TRBV7-2 to TRBJ2-1; D uncertain. The germline V gene has CDR1 SGHTA and CDR2 FQGNSA. This CDR3 region has 13 residues. The germline V and J ends were trimmed by 5 bases and 6 bases, with 11 bases remaining between them. CDR3: CASSLHRSNEQFF. The CDR3 DNA is TGTGCCAGCAGCCTCCATCGTAGCAATGAGCAGTTCTTC.

This clonotype appeared a few times. The gene calls are TRBV4-1 and TRBJ1-1; 7 nucleotides agree with TRBD1. The length of the CDR3 is 14 residues. J was trimmed by 6 bases and V by 0 bases; bases with no gene match: 4. The V gene's germline CDR1 is MGHRA and CDR2 YSYEKL. The CDR3 DNA is TGCGCCAGCAGCCAAGAGCCAGGGGGTCCTGAAGCTTTCTTT. It yields the protein CASSQEPGGPEAFF.

This chain links TRBV7-2 with TRBJ2-1; TRBD2 matches 8 bases. Germline V gene lookup returns CDR1 SGHTA and CDR2 FQGNSA. V was clipped by 7 bases and J by 1 base; unmatched bases: 12. The CDR3 sequence is 17 residues long. In nucleotides, the CDR3 is TGTGCCAGCAACATGGATATCAGCGGGAGATCCTACAATGAGCAGTTCTTC. Encoded protein: CASNMDISGRSYNEQFF.

This clonotype appeared a single time. The chain combines TRBV3-1 with TRBJ2-7; 9 bases match TRBD2. There are 15 residues in the CDR3. Germline CDR1 reads LGHDT; CDR2 reads YNNKEL (reference sequence). J lost 6 bases, V lost 4 bases, and 10 bases had no gene match. CDR3 nucleotides: TGTGCCAGCAGCCGTCCGGGACTAGCACCTAGCGAGCAGTACTTC. Amino acid sequence: CASSRPGLAPSEQYF.

This clonotype was counted only a few times. The rearrangement links TRBV4-3 to TRBJ2-7, with D possibly matching TRBD2 (6 bases). With 0 bases removed from V and 7 bases from J, the gap between germline ends came to 19 bases. The CDR3 covers 16 residues. Germline V lookup: CDR1 LGHNA, CDR2 YSLEER. As DNA, the CDR3 is TGCGCCAGCAGCCAAGAAGCGGGCAGGGCCACGGGGGAGCAGTACTTC. The encoded protein is CASSQEAGRATGEQYF.

This clonotype was seen only a few times. The chain has TRBV12-3 or TRBV12-4 and TRBJ2-3; D gene unclear. Trimming pared 1 base from V and 9 bases from J, leaving 11 bases between. The CDR3 extends over 13 amino acids. CDR3 amino acids: CASSLGRSSTQYF. The CDR3 bases are TGTGCCAGCAGTTTAGGTCGCTCGTCGACGCAGTATTTT.